A single sample gave rise to the 29 T cell receptor beta chains below, sequenced in a study of cytomegalovirus exposure and HLA in healthy donors. Amplification used 60 Vbeta primers and 13 Jbeta primers. Profiling relied on immunoSEQ multiplex PCR, and the TCRdb table lists in-frame clones only, not all of them. The sample shows 70,000 to 100,000 clones, roughly 67% of them seen only once. The specimen was PBMCs. Receptors were obtained from a woman aged 50 to 65 in good health and CMV-seropositive.

This clone appeared a single time. V usage is TRBV28 and J usage is TRBJ1-2; a weak D match, TRBD1 (6 bases). The CDR3 has 14 amino acids. The V gene lost 6 bases and the J gene lost 3 bases, with 14 bases spanning the gap. CDR1 MDHEN and CDR2 SYDVKM come from the germline V gene. The CDR3 region has the DNA TGTGCCAGCAGCCCTCCCAGGGGTGACTATGGCTACACCTTC. It encodes CASSPPRGDYGYTF.

V gene TRBV11-3 combines with J gene TRBJ2-5; no clear D gene. The CDR3 runs 13 residues. V shed 3 bases and J shed 5 bases, with 10 bases lying between them. Germline CDR1 is SGHNT and CDR2 is YENEEA. In nucleotides, the CDR3 is TGTGCCAGCAGCTTGAACTTCAGGGAGACCCAGTACTTC. It specifies CASSLNFRETQYF.

This chain links TRBV2 with TRBJ2-7; 11 bases agree with TRBD1. The V and J ends lost 2 bases and 3 bases, in that order; junction bases with no gene match: 3. Looked up from germline, CDR1 is SNHLY and CDR2 is FYNNEI. The CDR3 totals 15 residues. CDR3 DNA: TGTGCCAGCAGTGAACCGGGACAGGGGGACTACGAGCAGTACTTC. It encodes CASSEPGQGDYEQYF.

The chain recombines TRBV11-3 with TRBJ2-1; maybe TRBD1 (8 bases). V lost 1 base and J 10 bases, leaving 20 bases between the germline ends. The CDR3 contains 16 residues. Germline V gene data show CDR1 as SGHNT and CDR2 as YENEEA. CDR3 nucleotide sequence: TGTGCCAGCAGCTTAGGGGGGGGGACAGGCGTTGAAGAGCAGTTCTTC. Protein sequence: CASSLGGGTGVEEQFF.

This clone was seen a handful of times. The chain is built from TRBV4-3 and TRBJ2-5, with TRBD2 matching 10 bases. The CDR3 is 19 residues long. CDR1 and CDR2 from the germline V gene are LGHNA and YSLEER. The junction had 14 bases not matched to a gene; V was cut back by 0 bases and J by 4 bases. The CDR3 sequence is CASSQDGRAGAGGPETQYF. The DNA of the CDR3 is TGCGCCAGCAGCCAAGATGGTAGAGCGGGAGCGGGGGGGCCAGAGACCCAGTACTTC.

The V gene is TRBV10-3, the J gene TRBJ1-2; 10 bases line up with TRBD1. CDR3 size: 15 residues. Unmatched junction bases numbered 7, after V lost 7 bases and J lost 2 bases. The germline gives CDR1 ENHRY, CDR2 SYGVKD. The CDR3 loop is CAITPDRGRNYGYTF. CDR3 DNA sequence: TGTGCCATCACCCCCGACAGGGGGCGGAACTATGGCTACACCTTC.

The chain couples TRBV6-1 to TRBJ1-1; the D gene is possibly TRBD1 (5 bases). Trimming removed 0 bases at V and 4 bases at J, with 12 bases between. The CDR3 has 15 amino acids. Germline-derived CDR1 and CDR2 are MNHNS and SASEGT. CDR3 DNA sequence: TGTGCCAGCAGTGAAGCCGGGACTTTGGGCACTGAAGCTTTCTTT. Translating gives CASSEAGTLGTEAFF.

The chain combines TRBV10-3 with TRBJ2-5, with 7 bases fitting TRBD1. CDR3 size: 15 residues. The J segment lost 0 bases and the V segment lost 6 bases, leaving 7 bases of the junction unmatched. Per germline, CDR1 ENHRY and CDR2 SYGVKD. The DNA for the CDR3 is TGTGCCATCAGATCGGGACAGAGGAACCAAGAGACCCAGTACTTC. Translating it yields CAIRSGQRNQETQYF.

This clone was seen a few times. V and J are TRBV5-1 and TRBJ1-2; D call uncertain. The V end was cut by 2 bases, the J end by 11 bases, with 19 bases between. CDR3 length: 14 residues. Germline assignment: CDR1 SGHRS and CDR2 YFSETQ. Here the CDR3 DNA reads TGCGCCAGCAGCTTCGGGGTCCGAATATGGGGATACACCTTC. Amino acids: CASSFGVRIWGYTF. The full variable domain, with the rest looked up from reference TRBV5-1 and TRBJ1-2, is KAGVTQTPRYLIKTRGQQVTLSCSPISGHRSVSWYQQTPGQGLQFLFEYFSETQRNKGNFPGRFSGRQFSNSRSEMNVSTLELGDSALYLCASSFGVRIWGYTFGSGTRLTVV.

The rearrangement uses TRBV2 and TRBJ1-5, with D possibly matching TRBD1 (6 bases). This CDR3 has 15 amino acids. V dropped 4 bases and J dropped 0 bases, with 10 bases sitting between them. CDR1 and CDR2 (germline): SNHLY, FYNNEI. The CDR3: CASSAGQNSNQPQHF. DNA of the CDR3: TGTGCCAGCAGTGCCGGACAGAATAGCAATCAGCCCCAGCATTTT. The full variable domain, its missing parts supplied by reference TRBV2 and TRBJ1-5, is EPEVTQTPSHQVTQMGQEVILRCVPISNHLYFYWYRQILGQKVEFLVSFYNNEISEKSEIFDDQFSVERPDGSNFTLKIRSTKLEDSAMYFCASSAGQNSNQPQHFGDGTRLSIL.

V usage is TRBV2 and J usage is TRBJ1-2; 9 bases map to TRBD1. The CDR3 covers 16 residues. V gave up 5 bases and J gave up 2 bases; unmatched junction bases: 9. The germline V gene encodes CDR1 SNHLY and CDR2 FYNNEI. CDR3 in amino acids: CASSWDRATGNYGYTF. The CDR3 DNA reads as TGTGCCAGCAGTTGGGACAGGGCGACCGGGAACTATGGCTACACCTTC.

The chain combines TRBV10-3 with TRBJ2-5; 8 nucleotides line up with TRBD2. J lost 2 bases, V lost 9 bases, and 5 bases had no gene match. Germline V gene lookup returns CDR1 ENHRY and CDR2 SYGVKD. The CDR3 extends over 13 amino acids. CDR3 nucleotide sequence: TGTGCCATAACAGCGGGGGATCAAGAGACCCAGTACTTC. This translates into CAITAGDQETQYF.

The rearrangement links TRBV5-4 to TRBJ2-7, with 7 bases identical to TRBD1. Germline lookup yields CDR1 SGHNT and CDR2 YYREEE (reference sequence). CDR3 length equals 14 residues. V trimming: 0 bases; J trimming: 4 bases; junction bases outside the gene matches: 4. DNA of the CDR3: TGTGCCAGCAGCTTGGCCTCGACAGGGTACGAGCAGTACTTC. Protein: CASSLASTGYEQYF.

Here the CDR3 DNA reads TGTGCCAGCAGCCTCGGGGGGGGTGACAATGAGCAGTTCTTC. This sequence encodes CASSLGGGDNEQFF. J is TRBJ2-1 and V is TRBV5-4, with 8 bases identical to TRBD2. Germline values: CDR1 SGHNT, CDR2 YYREEE (reference sequence). The CDR3 sequence is 14 residues long. The ends lost 4 bases at V and 5 bases at J; junction bases unmatched: 5.

In this sample, this clone turned up a few times. The V gene is TRBV19, the J gene TRBJ2-3; 9 bases fit TRBD2. The ends lost 7 bases at V and 2 bases at J; junction bases unmatched: 10. The germline CDR1 and CDR2 sequences are LNHDA and SQIVND (reference sequence). CDR3 length: 16 residues. The CDR3 sequence: CASNPGSGGSTDTQYF. The CDR3 DNA is TGTGCCAGTAATCCTGGTAGCGGGGGATCCACAGATACGCAGTATTTT.

The J gene is TRBJ2-3, the V gene TRBV5-1; D call uncertain. V lost 4 bases to trimming and J lost 0 bases, with 15 bases between them. CDR1 and CDR2 (germline): SGHRS, YFSETQ. This CDR3 comprises 16 residues. CDR3 nucleotide sequence: TGCGCCAGCAGCCCCGACTTTGATTCGAGCACAGATACGCAGTATTTT. Its translation is CASSPDFDSSTDTQYF.

This clone was picked up one time. This chain joins TRBV6-5 and TRBJ1-4; D unresolved. V lost 6 bases to trimming and J lost 6 bases, with 11 bases between them. Per the germline V gene, CDR1 is MNHEY and CDR2 is SVGAGI. The CDR3 is 13 amino acids. CDR3 bases: TGTGCCAGCAGAAAACCTAAAGATGAAAAACTGTTTTTT. It encodes CASRKPKDEKLFF.

This clone has more than one count but fewer than ten. The rearrangement joins TRBV2 to TRBJ2-7; 10 nucleotides match TRBD1. This CDR3 has 17 residues. V was pared by 6 bases and J by 3 bases, with 14 bases of the junction left unmatched. CDR1 is SNHLY, CDR2 FYNNEI, per germline. CDR3 DNA sequence: TGTGCCAGCAGGGGGACAGGGGCAGGGATTAGGATCTACGAGCAGTACTTC. Residues: CASRGTGAGIRIYEQYF.

The chain recombines TRBV2 with TRBJ2-3; a possible D gene is TRBD2 (5 bases). Germline V lookup: CDR1 SNHLY, CDR2 FYNNEI. The CDR3 spans 15 residues. Deletions cut 8 bases from V and 4 bases from J, with 19 bases between. The CDR3 here is CASAETRVGADTQYF. The DNA of the CDR3 is TGTGCCAGCGCGGAAACAAGGGTGGGAGCAGATACGCAGTATTTT.

This clone was seen a handful of times. The chain is built from TRBV5-4 and TRBJ1-6; TRBD1 matches at 11 bases. CDR1 is SGHNT and CDR2 is YYREEE in the germline V gene (reference sequence). Losses at the gene ends were 3 bases for V and 10 bases for J; bases not matched to a gene: 6. The CDR3 consists of 15 residues. Written as DNA, the CDR3 is TGTGCCAGCAGCTGGGGGACAGGGGGTGGATCACCCCTCCACTTT. The encoded protein is CASSWGTGGGSPLHF.

The chain has TRBV7-8 and TRBJ2-3, with 10 positions matching TRBD1. V was pared by 5 bases and J by 2 bases, with 10 bases of the junction left unmatched. The germline CDR1 and CDR2 sequences are SGHVS and FQNEAQ. This CDR3 has 17 amino acids. CDR3 DNA sequence: TGTGCCAGCAGCCCGACGGGACAGGGGATTCTCACAGATACGCAGTATTTT. As protein: CASSPTGQGILTDTQYF. The complete variable domain, with remaining parts taken from reference TRBV7-8 and TRBJ2-3, reads GAGVSQSPRYKVAKRGQDVALRCDPISGHVSLFWYQQALGQGPEFLTYFQNEAQLDKSGLPSDRFFAERPEGSVSTLKIQRTQQEDSAVYLCASSPTGQGILTDTQYFGPGTRLTVL.

V usage is TRBV6-6 and J usage is TRBJ2-1; 11 bases fit TRBD2. CDR1 and CDR2 (germline): MNHNY, SVGAGI (reference sequence). The junction had 4 bases not matched to a gene; V was cut back by 5 bases and J by 1 base. The CDR3 covers 16 residues. CDR3 coding DNA: TGTGCCAGCAGTCCACTAGCGGGGGTTTCCTACAATGAGCAGTTCTTC. Amino acid sequence: CASSPLAGVSYNEQFF.

V and J are TRBV27 and TRBJ2-7; TRBD1 matches 8 bases. The CDR3 is 15 residues long. J gave up 3 bases and V 5 bases, and 9 bases lay outside the gene matches. The germline V gene encodes CDR1 MNHEY and CDR2 SMNVEV (reference sequence). The CDR3 spells CASSPLDRAFYEQYF. The CDR3 DNA reads TGTGCCAGCAGTCCCCTGGACAGGGCCTTCTACGAGCAGTACTTC.

Details on this clone: One base away lies a much larger clone, so this may be a sequencing read error. V gene TRBV29-1 combines with J gene TRBJ1-2, with a tentative D call TRBD1 (6 bases). Germline V lookup: CDR1 SQVTM, CDR2 ANQGSEA. CDR3 length: 14 amino acids. The CDR3 reads CGVEEGEGGYGYTF. As DNA, the CDR3 is TGCGGCGTTGAAGAGGGGGAGGGGGGCTATGGCTACACCTTC.

In its sample, this clone was seen a few times. The V and J genes are TRBV7-2 and TRBJ2-5; 10 bases map to TRBD2. Germline CDR1 SGHTA, CDR2 FQGNSA. The CDR3 has 16 residues. The V segment lost 2 bases and the J segment 1 base; nucleotides outside the gene matches: 4. CDR3: CASSLRLAGVQETQYF. CDR3 nucleotides: TGTGCCAGCAGCTTACGGCTAGCGGGGGTCCAAGAGACCCAGTACTTC.

Comment on this clone: A far larger clone is just one base off, so this is likely a read error. This same CDR3 is encoded by further DNA sequences in the sample. The chain recombines TRBV6-5 with TRBJ1-2, with D uncertain. The germline CDR1 and CDR2 sequences are MNHEY and SVGAGI. This CDR3 has 13 amino acids. The CDR3 coding sequence is TGTGCCAGCAGCCTCAGGTTTTCCTATGGCTACACATTC. Translated: CASSLRFSYGYTF.

This chain connects TRBV6-5 to TRBJ1-1; 8 bases line up with TRBD1. In germline, CDR1 is MNHEY, CDR2 SVGAGI. The J segment lost 5 bases and the V segment lost 4 bases, leaving 6 bases of the junction unmatched. The CDR3 extends over 14 amino acids. The CDR3 DNA follows: TGTGCCAGCAGTTTCTGGACAGGGCAAACTGAAGCTTTCTTT. This encodes CASSFWTGQTEAFF.

The rearrangement uses TRBV10-2 and TRBJ2-3; a possible D gene is TRBD1 (6 bases). The germline V gene has CDR1 WSHSY and CDR2 SAAADI. The CDR3 sequence is 15 residues long. V lost 2 bases, J lost 4 bases, and 13 bases lay in between. The CDR3 sequence: CASSEHRVSADTQYF. CDR3 in DNA: TGCGCCAGCAGTGAGCACAGGGTATCCGCAGATACGCAGTATTTT.

V is TRBV7-2 and J is TRBJ2-7; D is perhaps TRBD2 (5 bases). The germline V and J ends were trimmed by 1 base and 0 bases, with 10 bases remaining between them. The germline V gene has CDR1 SGHTA and CDR2 FQGNSA. The CDR3 is 15 residues long. This CDR3 reads CASSLVAGVSYEQYF. DNA for the CDR3: TGTGCCAGCAGCTTAGTGGCCGGGGTCTCCTACGAGCAGTACTTC.